This T cell receptor (beta chain) was sequenced for a study of blood T cell repertoires in COVID-19. The overall study: T cells, B-cell-depleted T cells, or PBMCs provided the cDNA or gDNA that served as material.

Germline CDR1 LGHDT, CDR2 YNNKEL (reference sequence). CDR3 length: 15 residues. V was clipped by 4 bases and J by 5 bases, with 17 bases between them. Original processing methods: Counts of nucleated cells, estimated from reference gene primer amplification, were obtained. Sequencing used immunoSEQ multiplex PCR; TCRdb keeps in-frame clones, though not all of them. The V and J calls and clone size are taken from that table; D and trimming were inferred from the DNA. The sample carries 150,000 to 170,000 clones, 83% recorded once. This TCR came from a woman in her sixties or seventies with COVID-19, enrolled during active disease. The material sequenced was peripheral blood. J is TRBJ2-5 and V is TRBV3-1 (or the pseudogene TRBV3-2); D uncertain. The CDR3 reads CASSPQPAARETQYF. The CDR3 coding sequence is TGTGCCAGCAGCCCCCAACCTGCGGCCCGGGAGACCCAGTACTTC.